The 18 T cell receptor beta chains given below trace back to one sample, sequenced in a study of CD8 T cells in ankylosing spondylitis. TCRdb processed the 5' RACE reads anew with MiXCR; each CDR3 protein has one entry. Of about 280,000 distinct CDR3 sequences listed, 20% are singletons. The sequenced sample was blood, either unsorted or a sorted T cell fraction (not recorded which). The receptors stem from a male donor with ankylosing spondylitis or in good health (not recorded which).

There are many counts of this clonotype. The chain joins TRBV20-1 to TRBJ2-3; the D is unclear. Deletions cut 6 bases from V and 1 base from J, with 8 bases between. This CDR3 spans 12 amino acids. Germline V gene sequence: CDR1 DFQATT, CDR2 SNEGSKA (reference sequence). CDR3 region: CSAPGGTDTQYF. The CDR3 nucleotides read TGCAGTGCACCTGGCGGCACAGATACGCAGTATTTT.

This sequence joins TRBV15 and TRBJ2-1, with D perhaps being TRBD1 or TRBD2 (5 bases each). The V and J ends lost 5 bases and 0 bases respectively, with 17 bases between them. The germline gives CDR1 LNHNV, CDR2 YYDKDF (reference sequence). This CDR3 region has 17 residues. The CDR3 here is CATSGGTGYNSYNEQFF. CDR3 in DNA: TGTGCCACCAGCGGGGGTACAGGATATAACTCCTACAATGAGCAGTTCTTC.

The J gene is TRBJ2-2, the V gene TRBV12-3 or TRBV12-4; TRBD2 agrees at 7 bases. The V and J ends lost 6 bases and 3 bases, in that order; junction bases with no gene match: 4. The CDR3 is 14 residues long. The CDR3 spells CASSGGMYTGELFF. CDR3 nucleotides: TGTGCCAGCAGCGGGGGGATGTACACCGGGGAGCTGTTTTTT.

The chain combines TRBV12-3 or TRBV12-4 with TRBJ2-4; D unclear. The CDR3 is 14 amino acids. V was trimmed by 8 bases and J by 2 bases, leaving 13 bases between them. The CDR3 nucleotides are TGTGCCAGCGCAGAGTCCGGATCCAAAAACATTCAGTACTTC. Its protein product is CASAESGSKNIQYF.

This clonotype was picked up a small number of times. This rearrangement joins TRBV6-1 to TRBJ1-4; D perhaps matches TRBD1 (5 bases). The V end lost 0 bases, the J end lost 10 bases, and 9 bases lay between the germline ends. This CDR3 has 13 amino acids. Germline CDR1 reads MNHNS; CDR2 reads SASEGT. CDR3 in DNA: TGTGCCAGCAGTGAAGCGCCCGGGGGAAAACTGTTTTTT. Protein sequence: CASSEAPGGKLFF.

The chain joins TRBV5-1 to TRBJ2-1; D is unclear. The V gene's germline CDR1 is SGHRS and CDR2 YFSETQ. This CDR3 region has 14 residues. V was pared by 0 bases and J by 8 bases, with 12 bases between. This chain's CDR3 is CASSLVRREDEQFF. CDR3 in DNA: TGCGCCAGCAGCTTGGTAAGGCGAGAAGATGAGCAGTTCTTC.

This clonotype was seen only a few times. The V and J genes are TRBV7-6 and TRBJ2-7; D unclear. Looked up from germline, CDR1 is SGHVS and CDR2 is FNYEAQ. This CDR3 contains 12 residues. Between the trimmed V and J ends, which lost 5 bases and 6 bases, there was a span of 11 bases. Written as DNA, the CDR3 is TGTGCCAGCAGCCCCAGAACTGGCGAGCAGTACGTC. This sequence encodes CASSPRTGEQYV.

This chain connects TRBV11-2 to TRBJ2-1, with 12 bases lining up with TRBD2. V was pared by 2 bases and J by 6 bases, with 5 bases of the junction left unmatched. From germline, CDR1 is SGHAT and CDR2 FQNNGV. CDR3 length equals 16 residues. This CDR3 reads CASSLRRLAGVNEQFF. CDR3 in DNA: TGTGCCAGCAGCTTACGGCGACTAGCGGGAGTCAATGAGCAGTTCTTC.

In its sample, this clonotype was seen many times. The rearrangement uses TRBV29-1 and TRBJ2-1; unclear D gene. The CDR3 sequence is 12 residues long. V was clipped by 3 bases and J by 4 bases, with 7 bases between them. In germline, CDR1 is SQVTM, CDR2 ANQGSEA. The CDR3 DNA follows: TGCAGCGTTGACTCTTCATACAATGAGCAGTTCTTC. Translated: CSVDSSYNEQFF.

This chain connects TRBV5-1 to TRBJ2-3, with D possibly being TRBD1 or TRBD2 (6 bases each). CDR1 and CDR2 from the germline V gene are SGHRS and YFSETQ. There are 16 residues in the CDR3. Between the trimmed V and J ends, which lost 0 bases and 3 bases, there was a span of 14 bases. The CDR3 loop is CASSLVGRGGTDTQYF. In DNA form, the CDR3 reads TGCGCCAGCAGCTTGGTTGGCAGGGGAGGTACAGATACGCAGTATTTT.

This sequence joins TRBV10-2 and TRBJ1-3; no clear D gene. This CDR3 is built from 16 residues. Per germline, CDR1 WSHSY and CDR2 SAAADI. V lost 1 base and J lost 0, with 10 bases in between. In nucleotides, the CDR3 is TGCGCCAGCAGTGAGTTCGGACTCTTCTCTGGAAACACCATATATTTT. The encoded protein is CASSEFGLFSGNTIYF.

This chain connects TRBV20-1 to TRBJ2-3; D is ambiguous. Germline V CDR1 and CDR2: DFQATT, SNEGSKA (reference sequence). V was pared by 2 bases and J by 2 bases, with 20 bases between. The CDR3 loop spans 17 amino acids. In DNA, the CDR3 is TGCAGTGCTAGACCTCACGTCCTACCGTTAATCACAGATACGCAGTATTTT. Protein product: CSARPHVLPLITDTQYF.

In this sample, this clonotype turned up a few times. The chain carries TRBV28 and TRBJ2-5, with TRBD2 as a possible D gene (6 bases). CDR3 length: 15 residues. CDR1 and CDR2 (germline): MDHEN, SYDVKM. V was pared by 1 base and J by 8 bases, with 17 bases between. The chain's CDR3 is CASSLSALRDSTQYF. CDR3 nucleotides: TGTGCCAGCAGTTTATCAGCGTTGCGGGACTCTACCCAGTACTTC.

This clonotype was seen a few times. This CDR3 is CASSSDPNTGELFF. Here the CDR3 DNA reads TGCGCCAGCAGCTCCGACCCGAACACCGGGGAGCTGTTTTTT. The chain is built from TRBV5-1 and TRBJ2-2; no clear D gene. CDR3 length: 14 amino acids. V gave up 3 bases and J gave up 0 bases, with 6 bases separating them. The germline V gene has CDR1 SGHRS and CDR2 YFSETQ. Looking up the rest from reference TRBV5-1 and TRBJ2-2 gives the full variable domain: KAGVTQTPRYLIKTRGQQVTLSCSPISGHRSVSWYQQTPGQGLQFLFEYFSETQRNKGNFPGRFSGRQFSNSRSEMNVSTLELGDSALYLCASSSDPNTGELFFGEGSRLTVL.

The rearrangement links TRBV20-1 to TRBJ2-1; TRBD1 agrees at 7 bases. CDR1 is DFQATT, CDR2 SNEGSKA, per germline (reference sequence). This CDR3 comprises 13 residues. The J segment lost 2 bases and the V segment lost 5 bases, leaving 3 bases of the junction unmatched. The CDR3: CSADRVTYNEQFF. The CDR3 DNA is TGCAGTGCTGACAGGGTGACCTACAATGAGCAGTTCTTC.

J is TRBJ2-3 and V is TRBV15; D not resolved. The CDR3 consists of 12 residues. Deletions cut 0 bases from V and 6 bases from J, with 4 bases between. Germline assignment: CDR1 LNHNV and CDR2 YYDKDF (reference sequence). The CDR3 loop reads CATSRDADTQYF. DNA of the CDR3: TGTGCCACCAGCAGAGATGCGGATACGCAGTATTTT. Based on the CDR3 plus reference TRBV15 and TRBJ2-3, the full variable domain is DAMVIQNPRYQVTQFGKPVTLSCSQTLNHNVMYWYQQKSSQAPKLLFHYYDKDFNNEADTPDNFQSRRPNTSFCFLDIRSPGLGDTAMYLCATSRDADTQYFGPGTRLTVL.

The V call is TRBV7-3, the J call TRBJ2-1; TRBD2 matches at 7 bases. V lost 3 bases to trimming and J lost 6 bases; unmatched junction nucleotides: 5. The CDR3 sequence is 14 residues long. Germline V gene data show CDR1 as SGHTA and CDR2 as FQGTGA. The CDR3 nucleotides are TGTGCCAGCAGCTTGGGCGGGAGTTTCAATGAGCAGTTCTTC. It codes for CASSLGGSFNEQFF.

This clonotype was seen only a few times. V gene TRBV27 combines with J gene TRBJ2-1; D unresolved. CDR1 and CDR2 (germline): MNHEY, SMNVEV (reference sequence). CDR3 length: 16 amino acids. V dropped 1 base and J dropped 1 base, with 11 bases sitting between them. CDR3: CASSLLGGASYNEQFF. The CDR3 nucleotides are TGTGCCAGCAGTTTATTGGGCGGAGCTTCCTACAATGAGCAGTTCTTC.